This TCR beta chain was recorded in a study of CD8 T cells in Susac syndrome. Study details: Sequencing included Susac syndrome patients, roughly six of them with active disease and roughly eight in remission.

CD8+ and CD4+ T cells from blood underwent TCR beta sequencing, which was carried out in a high-throughput format. Comment on this clonotype: Its antigen is not identified.

Study results and caveats: The study conceded that its TCR sequencing and HLA analysis involved relatively few individuals.

V was trimmed by 1 base and J by 4 bases, leaving 13 bases between them. Germline-derived CDR1 and CDR2 are LGHNA and YSLEER. The CDR3 runs 15 residues. Reverse transcription of roughly 0.5 to 1 ug RNA used random hexamers. TCRdb passed the immunoSEQ multiplex PCR reads through MiXCR, listing each CDR3 protein once. The sample includes about 140,000 distinct CDR3 sequences, around 93% of them seen just once. The V call is TRBV4-3, the J call TRBJ1-2; tentatively, D is TRBD1 (5 bases). The sample taken for sequencing was CD4+ T cells from PBMCs. The receptor was isolated from a human donor with Susac syndrome. DNA for the CDR3: TGCGCCAGCAGCCAAGCCGGGGCGGCGGCCTATGGCTACACCTTC. It specifies CASSQAGAAAYGYTF.